A single sample gave rise to the 2 T cell receptor beta chains below, sequenced in a study of cytomegalovirus exposure and HLA in healthy donors. It was with 60 Vbeta and 13 Jbeta primers that the PCR ran. Assay used: immunoSEQ multiplex PCR; TCRdb lists only in-frame clones, some missing. The sample lists roughly 190,000 clones, roughly 77% occurring once. The sample was PBMCs. The receptor set was obtained from a woman between 50 and 59 years old in good health and CMV-seronegative.

The chain uses TRBV18 and TRBJ1-2; TRBD1 agrees at 9 bases. Germline V gives CDR1 KGHSH, CDR2 LQKENI. The length of the CDR3 is 14 residues. V gave up 5 bases and J gave up 4 bases; unmatched junction bases: 5. CDR3 in DNA: TGTGCCAGCTCATCTGTGGGACAGGGCTATGGCTACACCTTC. It codes for CASSSVGQGYGYTF.

This chain links TRBV4-3 with TRBJ1-2; 8 nucleotides agree with TRBD1. The J segment lost 6 bases and the V segment lost 4 bases, leaving 13 bases of the junction unmatched. There are 16 residues in the CDR3. CDR1 LGHNA and CDR2 YSLEER come from the germline V gene. CDR3 amino acids: CASSPRTGYQTHGYTF. The CDR3 DNA reads as TGCGCCAGCAGCCCGCGGACAGGGTATCAAACTCATGGCTACACCTTC.